The text below deals with one T cell receptor beta chain. These data originate in a study of blood T cell repertoires in COVID-19. For the study at large: PBMCs, B-cell-depleted T cells, or T cells provided the cDNA or gDNA that made up the material.

Germline V gene data show CDR1 as LNHDA and CDR2 as SQIVND (reference sequence). The V gene end was trimmed by 4 bases and the J gene end by 0 bases; junction bases not matched to a gene: 1. CDR3 length: 16 residues. Participant-given clinical history determined each cohort assignment. Recovery among Cohort 3 donors was established by two negative PCRs, clearance, or symptom resolution. As processed by the authors: The authors estimated nucleated cell counts from reference gene primer amplification. The protocol was immunoSEQ multiplex PCR, while the TCRdb copy is restricted to in-frame clones and leaves out a portion. From that table come the V and J calls and clone size; the DNA was used to work out D and trimming. The repertoire holds about 350,000 clones, with more than 85% as singletons.

This TCR derives from a woman aged 25 to 39 who had recovered from COVID-19. This chain connects TRBV19 to TRBJ2-6, with 9 bases lining up with TRBD1. Material: PBMCs or T cells enriched from blood (not recorded which). The CDR3, as DNA: TGTGCCAGTAGTACACAGGGGGCCTCTGGGGCCAACGTCCTGACTTTC. Translated, it gives CASSTQGASGANVLTF. The variable domain in full, completed from reference TRBV19 and TRBJ2-6, reads DGGITQSPKYLFRKEGQNVTLSCEQNLNHDAMYWYRQDPGQGLRLIYYSQIVNDFQKGDIAEGYSVSREKKESFPLTVTSAQKNPTAFYLCASSTQGASGANVLTFGAGSRLTVL.